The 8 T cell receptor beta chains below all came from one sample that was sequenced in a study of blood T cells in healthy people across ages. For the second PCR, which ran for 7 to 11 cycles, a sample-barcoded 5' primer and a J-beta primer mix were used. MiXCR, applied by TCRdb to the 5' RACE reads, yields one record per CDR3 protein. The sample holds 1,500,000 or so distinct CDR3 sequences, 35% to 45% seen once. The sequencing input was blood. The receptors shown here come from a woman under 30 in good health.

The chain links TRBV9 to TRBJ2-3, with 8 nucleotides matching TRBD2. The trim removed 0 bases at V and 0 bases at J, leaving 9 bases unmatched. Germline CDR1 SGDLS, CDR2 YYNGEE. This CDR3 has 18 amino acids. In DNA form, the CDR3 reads TGTGCCAGCAGCGTAGCGCAGGGGAGCGGGGGCAGCACAGATACGCAGTATTTT. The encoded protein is CASSVAQGSGGSTDTQYF.

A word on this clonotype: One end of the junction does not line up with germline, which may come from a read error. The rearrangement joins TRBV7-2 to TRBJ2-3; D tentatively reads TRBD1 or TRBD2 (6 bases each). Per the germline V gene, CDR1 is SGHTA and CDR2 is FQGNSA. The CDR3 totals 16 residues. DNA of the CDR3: TGTCCCAGCAGCGACCGGACCGGGGGCAGCACAGATACGCAGTATTTT. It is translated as CPSSDRTGGSTDTQYF.

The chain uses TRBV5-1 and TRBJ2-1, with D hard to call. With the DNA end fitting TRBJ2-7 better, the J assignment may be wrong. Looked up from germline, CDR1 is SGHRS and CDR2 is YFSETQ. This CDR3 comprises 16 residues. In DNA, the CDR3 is TGCGCCAGCAGCTTGGAAAGGCGTAGGTCATACAATGAGCAGTACTTC. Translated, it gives CASSLERRRSYNEQYF.

The CDR3 sequence is CASSLNKGAVETQYF. The CDR3 bases are TGTGCCAGCAGCTTAAATAAGGGGGCCGTAGAGACCCAGTACTTC. The chain links TRBV7-2 to TRBJ2-5; 7 bases line up with TRBD1. Looked up from germline, CDR1 is SGHTA and CDR2 is FQGNSA. The CDR3 contains 15 residues. Trimming cost V 2 bases and J 4 bases; bases outside gene matches: 7.

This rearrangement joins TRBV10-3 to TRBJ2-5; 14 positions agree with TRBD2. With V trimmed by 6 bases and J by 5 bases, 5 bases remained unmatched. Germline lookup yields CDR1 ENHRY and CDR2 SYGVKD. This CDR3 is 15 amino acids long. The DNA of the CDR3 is TGTGCCATCAGCCAGGGACTAGCGGGAGCGGAGACCCAGTACTTC. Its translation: CAISQGLAGAETQYF.

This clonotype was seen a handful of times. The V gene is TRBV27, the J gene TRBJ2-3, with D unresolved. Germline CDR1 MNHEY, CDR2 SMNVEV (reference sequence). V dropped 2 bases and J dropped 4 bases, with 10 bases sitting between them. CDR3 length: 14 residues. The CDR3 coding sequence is TGTGCCAGCAGTTTACGGGCTCCTCCAGATACGCAGTATTTT. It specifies CASSLRAPPDTQYF.

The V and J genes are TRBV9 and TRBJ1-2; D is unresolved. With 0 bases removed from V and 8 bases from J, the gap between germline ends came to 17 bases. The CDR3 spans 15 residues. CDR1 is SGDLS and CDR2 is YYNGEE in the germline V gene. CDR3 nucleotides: TGTGCCAGCAGCGTAGGACCCTACCTTCCGGGCGGCTACACCTTC. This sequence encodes CASSVGPYLPGGYTF.

The CDR3 is CSVEESGDSRNEAFF. The CDR3 nucleotides are TGCAGCGTTGAAGAGAGTGGGGACAGCCGCAATGAGGCTTTCTTT. The chain recombines TRBV29-1 with TRBJ1-1, with 7 bases lining up with TRBD1. V lost 0 bases, J lost 11 bases, and 15 bases stayed unmatched. There are 15 residues in the CDR3. Germline V gene data show CDR1 as SQVTM and CDR2 as ANQGSEA. The full variable domain, completed using reference TRBV29-1 and TRBJ1-1, is SAVISQKPSRDICQRGTSLTIQCQVDSQVTMMFWYRQQPGQSLTLIATANQGSEATYESGFVIDKFPISRPNLTFSTLTVSNMSPEDSSIYLCSVEESGDSRNEAFFGQGTRLTVV.